The T cell receptor beta chain described here comes from a study of cytomegalovirus exposure and HLA in healthy donors. In its sample, this clone was seen a few times. Primers for the PCR totalled 60 Vbeta and 13 Jbeta. Repertoires were generated with immunoSEQ multiplex PCR, while TCRdb's copy carries only in-frame clones and drops some. The sample contains more than 200,000 clones, roughly 79% of which appear only once. Trimming removed 6 bases at V and 6 bases at J, with 17 bases between. CDR3 length: 15 residues. Germline V gives CDR1 MNHNY, CDR2 SVGAGI (reference sequence). The sample consisted of PBMCs. The sequence derives from a man younger than 35 in good health and CMV-seronegative. The chain has TRBV6-6 and TRBJ1-4; perhaps TRBD1 as D (5 bases). The CDR3 nucleotides are TGTGCCAGCAGCCCCGCTGGGGGGAACGATGAAAAACTGTTTTTT. It yields the protein CASSPAGGNDEKLFF.